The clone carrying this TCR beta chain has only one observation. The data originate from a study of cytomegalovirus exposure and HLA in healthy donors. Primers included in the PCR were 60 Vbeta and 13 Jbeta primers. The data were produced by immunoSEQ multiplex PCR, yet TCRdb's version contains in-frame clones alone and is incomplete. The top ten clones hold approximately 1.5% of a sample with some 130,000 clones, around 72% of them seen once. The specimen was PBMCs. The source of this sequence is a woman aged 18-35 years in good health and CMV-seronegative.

For the CDR3, the DNA is TGCGCCAGCAGTGAGTTTGGGCCGCTAGCTTCCTACGAGCAGTACTTC. This codes for CASSEFGPLASYEQYF. V gene TRBV10-1 combines with J gene TRBJ2-7, with D maybe TRBD2 (5 bases). CDR1 and CDR2 from the germline V gene are WNHNN and SYGVQD (reference sequence). Trimming pared 1 base from V and 1 base from J, leaving 14 bases between. The CDR3 runs to 16 residues.